The next 5 T cell receptor beta chains were all read from a single sample in a study of blood T cell repertoires in COVID-19. Sequencing used immunoSEQ multiplex PCR; TCRdb keeps in-frame clones, though not all of them. The data hold 150,000 to 180,000 clones, with around 84% observed a single time. Input material: peripheral blood. The receptors stem from a man aged 80 or over with acute or convalescent COVID-19.

The table lists this clone with a count of one. The chain has TRBV11-3 and TRBJ1-4; the match to TRBD1 covers 9 bases. CDR1 and CDR2 (germline): SGHNT, YENEEA. The CDR3 covers 15 residues. V lost 5 bases, J lost 7 bases, and 8 bases stayed unmatched. This CDR3 reads CASSLGDRVGEKLFF. CDR3 coding DNA: TGTGCCAGCAGCCTGGGGGACAGGGTGGGTGAAAAACTGTTTTTT. The full variable domain, its missing parts supplied by reference TRBV11-3 and TRBJ1-4, is EAGVVQSPRYKIIEKKQPVAFWCNPISGHNTLYWYLQNLGQGPELLIRYENEEAVDDSQLPKDRFSAERLKGVDSTLKIQPAELGDSAVYLCASSLGDRVGEKLFFGSGTQLSVL.

This sequence joins TRBV18 and TRBJ1-5, with TRBD1 as a possible D gene (5 bases). The germline V gene has CDR1 KGHSH and CDR2 LQKENI. This CDR3 region has 16 residues. V was shortened by 2 bases and J by 1 base, with 12 bases between the two germline ends. The CDR3 here is CASSPSGVVSNQPQHF. CDR3 sequence (DNA): TGTGCCAGCTCACCATCGGGGGTAGTAAGCAATCAGCCCCAGCATTTT.

The chain couples TRBV10-3 to TRBJ2-3; D is perhaps TRBD1 (5 bases). Trimming pared 4 bases from V and 3 bases from J, leaving 8 bases between. Germline V lookup: CDR1 ENHRY, CDR2 SYGVKD. The CDR3 sequence is 13 residues long. The chain's CDR3 is CAISGPGTDTQYF. The CDR3 DNA is TGTGCCATCAGTGGACCAGGGACAGATACGCAGTATTTT.

The chain couples TRBV7-3 to TRBJ2-3; TRBD2 might be the D (5 bases). The CDR3 consists of 13 residues. V lost 5 bases, J lost 0 bases, and 6 bases lay in between. Looked up from germline, CDR1 is SGHTA and CDR2 is FQGTGA. The CDR3 spells CASSRTSTDTQYF. The DNA for the CDR3 is TGTGCCAGCAGCCGGACTAGCACAGATACGCAGTATTTT.

The chain links TRBV6-4 to TRBJ1-1; D possibly corresponds to TRBD1 (6 bases). Trimming cost V 6 bases and J 3 bases, with 14 bases left between them. Germline V CDR1 and CDR2: MRHNA, SNTAGT. The CDR3 loop spans 14 amino acids. The CDR3 spells CASSLEGGDTEAFF. The CDR3 bases are TGTGCCAGCAGCCTTGAGGGGGGGGACACTGAAGCTTTCTTT.